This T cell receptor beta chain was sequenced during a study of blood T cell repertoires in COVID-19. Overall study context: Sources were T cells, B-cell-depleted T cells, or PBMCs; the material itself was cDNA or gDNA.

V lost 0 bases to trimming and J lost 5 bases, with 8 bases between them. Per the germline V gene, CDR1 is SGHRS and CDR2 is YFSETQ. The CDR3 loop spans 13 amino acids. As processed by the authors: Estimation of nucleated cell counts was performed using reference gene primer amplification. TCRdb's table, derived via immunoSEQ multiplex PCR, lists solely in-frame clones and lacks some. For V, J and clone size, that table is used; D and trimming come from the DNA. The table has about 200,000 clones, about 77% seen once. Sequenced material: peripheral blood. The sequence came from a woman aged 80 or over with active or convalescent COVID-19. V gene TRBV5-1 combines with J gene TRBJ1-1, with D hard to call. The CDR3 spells CASSLGQETEAFF. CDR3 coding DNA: TGCGCCAGCAGCTTGGGTCAGGAAACTGAAGCTTTCTTT.